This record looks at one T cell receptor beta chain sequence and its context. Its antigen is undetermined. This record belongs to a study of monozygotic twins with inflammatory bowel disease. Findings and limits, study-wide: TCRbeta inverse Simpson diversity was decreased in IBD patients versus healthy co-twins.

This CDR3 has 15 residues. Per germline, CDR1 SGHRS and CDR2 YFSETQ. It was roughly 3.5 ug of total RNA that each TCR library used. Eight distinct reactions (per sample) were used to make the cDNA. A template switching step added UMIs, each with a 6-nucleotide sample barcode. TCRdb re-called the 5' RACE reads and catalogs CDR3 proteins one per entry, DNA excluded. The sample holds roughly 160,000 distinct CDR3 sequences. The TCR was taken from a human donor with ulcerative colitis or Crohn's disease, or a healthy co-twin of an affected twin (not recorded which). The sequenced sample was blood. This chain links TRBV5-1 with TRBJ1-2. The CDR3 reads CASSPLGSENYGYTF.